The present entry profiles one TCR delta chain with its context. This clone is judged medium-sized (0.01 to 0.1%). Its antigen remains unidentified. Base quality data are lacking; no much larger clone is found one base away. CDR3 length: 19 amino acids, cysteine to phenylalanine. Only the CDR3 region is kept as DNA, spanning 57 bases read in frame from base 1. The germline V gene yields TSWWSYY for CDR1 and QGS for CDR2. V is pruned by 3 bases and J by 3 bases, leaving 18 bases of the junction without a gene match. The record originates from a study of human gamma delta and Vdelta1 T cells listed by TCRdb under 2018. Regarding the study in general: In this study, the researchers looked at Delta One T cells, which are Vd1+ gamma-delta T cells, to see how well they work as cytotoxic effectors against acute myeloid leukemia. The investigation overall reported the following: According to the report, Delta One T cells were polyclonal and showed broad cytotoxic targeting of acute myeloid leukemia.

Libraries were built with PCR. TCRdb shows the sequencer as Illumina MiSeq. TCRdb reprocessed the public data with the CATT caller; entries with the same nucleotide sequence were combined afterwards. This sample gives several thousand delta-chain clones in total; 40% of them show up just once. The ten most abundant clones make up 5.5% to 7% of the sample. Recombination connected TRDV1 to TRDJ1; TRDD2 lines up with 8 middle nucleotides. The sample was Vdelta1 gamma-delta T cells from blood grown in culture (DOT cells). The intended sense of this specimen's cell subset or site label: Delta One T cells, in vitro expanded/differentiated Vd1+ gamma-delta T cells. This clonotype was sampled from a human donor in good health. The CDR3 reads CALGDLPNLLWVWADKLIF. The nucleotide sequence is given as TGTGCTCTTGGGGACCTTCCTAATCTCCTCTGGGTTTGGGCCGATAAACTCATCTTT.